The 19 T cell receptor beta chains reported below all come from one sample, sequenced in a study of T cells in Graves' hyperthyroidism and ophthalmopathy (dated 2019 in TCRdb). Library preparation was by multiplex PCR. Sequencing used an Illumina HiSeq 2000. The TCR beta CDR3 regions were amplified from the RNA transcripts. The first round of RT-PCR for the TCR CDR3 was performed with the HTBI primer set and the Qiagen OneStep RT-PCR kit. TCRdb reworked the public reads: Q25 trimming with fastp, MiXCR clone assembly, productive beta chains retained. For every CDR3 protein sequence, its rows merge into one entry that carries the most common genes and DNA. Here the sample has 500,000 to 650,000 distinct CDR3 sequences; roughly 15% occur a single time. The biggest ten clones account for around an eighth of the sample. Sequenced sample: blood. The receptors were sampled from a woman aged 50 to 60 with Graves' ophthalmopathy.

This clonotype was counted at least ten times. The rearrangement links TRBV28 to TRBJ2-1; 10 bases are a match to TRBD2. V shed 5 bases and J 8 bases; nucleotides not matched to a gene: 9. Germline V gene data show CDR1 as MDHEN and CDR2 as SYDVKM. The CDR3 is made up of 15 amino acids. The CDR3 nucleotides are TGTGCCAGCAGTCCCCCCGGGACTAGCGCGTATGAGCAGTTCTTC. Its protein is CASSPPGTSAYEQFF.

This clonotype appeared once. The chain uses TRBV6-1 and TRBJ1-5; D call uncertain. V was trimmed by 7 bases and J by 0 bases, leaving 16 bases between them. The CDR3 length is 16 residues. Germline CDR1 is MNHNS and CDR2 is SASEGT. Here the CDR3 DNA reads TGTGCCAGCAAAGCAACAGAAAGATATAGCAATCAGCCCCAGCATTTT. This gives the protein CASKATERYSNQPQHF.

This clonotype has ten or more counts. The CDR3 DNA is TGTGCCAGCAGCTTACTAGTTCCTGACGCAGATACGCAGTATTTT. It translates to CASSLLVPDADTQYF. The chain uses TRBV7-2 and TRBJ2-3; D call uncertain. Germline CDR1 is SGHTA and CDR2 is FQGNSA. V was shortened by 2 bases and J by 4 bases, with 13 bases between the two germline ends. The CDR3 runs 15 residues. The variable domain in full, with the rest retrieved from reference TRBV7-2 and TRBJ2-3, is GAGVSQSPSNKVTEKGKDVELRCDPISGHTALYWYRQSLGQGLEFLIYFQGNSAPDKSGLPSDRFSAERTGGSVSTLTIQRTQQEDSAVYLCASSLLVPDADTQYFGPGTRLTVL.

As regards this clonotype: Likely a read error: the CDR3 ends without its conserved phenylalanine or tryptophan. The chain couples TRBV6-1 to TRBJ2-2; D not certain. V lost 6 bases to trimming and J lost 5 bases, with 10 bases between them. This CDR3 has 13 amino acids. The germline V gene has CDR1 MNHNS and CDR2 SASEGT. CDR3 sequence (DNA): TGTGCCAGCAGATCCGACAAAACCGGGGAGCTGTTTCTT. Translated: CASRSDKTGELFL.

In this sample, this clonotype turned up many times. V usage is TRBV7-2 and J usage is TRBJ2-2; D may be TRBD1 (6 bases). The CDR3 consists of 16 residues. Germline V lookup: CDR1 SGHTA, CDR2 FQGNSA. Trimming removed 4 bases at V and 5 bases at J, with 17 bases between. The CDR3 nucleotides are TGTGCCAGCAGCTGGCGGACAGTTGGGGTTACCGGGGAGCTGTTTTTT. It is translated as CASSWRTVGVTGELFF. The full variable domain, with the rest looked up from reference TRBV7-2 and TRBJ2-2, is GAGVSQSPSNKVTEKGKDVELRCDPISGHTALYWYRQSLGQGLEFLIYFQGNSAPDKSGLPSDRFSAERTGGSVSTLTIQRTQQEDSAVYLCASSWRTVGVTGELFFGEGSRLTVL.

The table lists this clonotype with a count of one. The chain combines TRBV2 with TRBJ1-1; TRBD1 aligns across 10 bases. Germline-derived CDR1 and CDR2 are SNHLY and FYNNEI. The CDR3 sequence is 16 residues long. V lost 6 bases to trimming and J lost 1 base; unmatched junction nucleotides: 8. The CDR3 region is CASRDRQGARNTEAFF. CDR3 bases: TGTGCCAGCAGGGATCGACAGGGGGCGAGGAACACTGAAGCTTTCTTT. Complete variable domain (other parts from reference TRBV2 and TRBJ1-1): EPEVTQTPSHQVTQMGQEVILRCVPISNHLYFYWYRQILGQKVEFLVSFYNNEISEKSEIFDDQFSVERPDGSNFTLKIRSTKLEDSAMYFCASRDRQGARNTEAFFGQGTRLTVV.

With respect to this clonotype: A read error may account for a junction end that differs from germline. The chain couples TRBV4-2 to TRBJ1-2; D remains ambiguous. The CDR3 consists of 14 residues. Germline V CDR1 and CDR2: LGHNA, YNFKEQ. CDR3 in amino acids: CASSQDSGNYGYAF. In nucleotides, the CDR3 is TGTGCCAGCAGCCAAGATTCGGGGAACTATGGCTACGCCTTC.

This clonotype appeared many times. This chain uses TRBV6-1 with TRBJ1-6; D ambiguous. The CDR3 spans 12 residues. V lost 6 bases, J lost 10 bases, and 10 bases lay in between. CDR1 and CDR2 (germline): MNHNS, SASEGT. The chain's CDR3 is CASRDYGSPLHF. DNA for the CDR3: TGTGCCAGCAGGGATTATGGGTCACCCCTCCACTTT.

This clonotype has at least ten counts. The chain couples TRBV7-8 to TRBJ2-5, with 15 bases matching TRBD2. Trimming took 5 bases from V and 5 from J; bases not matched to a gene: 9. This CDR3 has 17 amino acids. CDR1 is SGHVS, CDR2 FQNEAQ, per germline. In DNA, the CDR3 is TGTGCCAGCAGCCGAGGACTAGCGGGAGGGCCGGGGGAGACCCAGTACTTC. It codes for CASSRGLAGGPGETQYF. Using reference TRBV7-8 and TRBJ2-5 for the parts outside the CDR3, the full variable domain is GAGVSQSPRYKVAKRGQDVALRCDPISGHVSLFWYQQALGQGPEFLTYFQNEAQLDKSGLPSDRFFAERPEGSVSTLKIQRTQQEDSAVYLCASSRGLAGGPGETQYFGPGTRLLVL.

This clonotype was seen repeatedly, ten times or more. The genes are TRBV20-1 and TRBJ2-2, with 10 bases identical to TRBD2. The J segment lost 6 bases and the V segment lost 0 bases, leaving 7 bases of the junction unmatched. CDR3 length equals 16 residues. Germline V gene data show CDR1 as DFQATT and CDR2 as SNEGSKA (reference sequence). The CDR3 sequence is CSARDRPSGSSGELFF. As DNA, the CDR3 is TGCAGTGCTAGAGATAGGCCTAGCGGGAGCTCCGGGGAGCTGTTTTTT.

This clonotype was counted at least ten times. CDR3 protein: CASSLVSTSYEQYF. The CDR3, as DNA: TGTGCCAGCAGCTTAGTTAGTACGTCCTACGAGCAGTACTTC. V usage is TRBV7-2 and J usage is TRBJ2-7, with unresolved D. The V end was cut by 1 base, the J end by 1 base, with 8 bases between. Germline V gives CDR1 SGHTA, CDR2 FQGNSA. The CDR3 has 14 amino acids.

This clonotype was recorded at least ten times. The chain recombines TRBV20-1 with TRBJ1-2; a weak D match, TRBD1 (5 bases). From germline, CDR1 is DFQATT and CDR2 SNEGSKA (reference sequence). The CDR3 has 12 amino acids. V was clipped by 6 bases and J by 8 bases, with 16 bases between them. The CDR3 sequence is CSASEARVGYTF. The DNA for the CDR3 is TGCAGTGCCAGTGAGGCCAGGGTGGGCTACACCTTC.

V and J are TRBV20-1 and TRBJ2-2, with D unclear. The germline V and J ends were trimmed by 3 bases and 4 bases, with 18 bases remaining between them. The CDR3 runs 16 residues. In germline, CDR1 is DFQATT, CDR2 SNEGSKA (reference sequence). CDR3: CSASQWQRETTGELFF. The CDR3 coding sequence is TGCAGTGCTAGTCAATGGCAGCGTGAGACCACCGGGGAGCTGTTTTTT.

CDR3: CASSLTSGRALGPEQEQFF. The CDR3 nucleotides read TGTGCCAGCAGCTTGACTAGCGGGAGGGCCTTGGGTCCTGAACAGGAGCAGTTCTTC. V usage is TRBV7-2 and J usage is TRBJ2-1, with TRBD2 matching 14 bases. The germline gives CDR1 SGHTA, CDR2 FQGNSA. Trimming cost V 3 bases and J 10 bases; bases outside gene matches: 17. The CDR3 has 19 amino acids. The full variable domain, rest sourced from reference TRBV7-2 and TRBJ2-1, is GAGVSQSPSNKVTEKGKDVELRCDPISGHTALYWYRQSLGQGLEFLIYFQGNSAPDKSGLPSDRFSAERTGGSVSTLTIQRTQQEDSAVYLCASSLTSGRALGPEQEQFFGPGTRLTVL.

At least ten counts were recorded for this clonotype. This chain connects TRBV29-1 to TRBJ2-1; the match to TRBD2 covers 9 bases. V was pared by 7 bases and J by 6 bases, with 7 bases of the junction left unmatched. Germline lookup yields CDR1 SQVTM and CDR2 ANQGSEA. The CDR3 is 13 residues long. CDR3 sequence reads: CSGSGRLGNEQFF. CDR3 bases: TGCAGCGGAAGCGGGAGGTTGGGCAATGAGCAGTTCTTC.

In regard to this clonotype: This CDR3 fails to terminate in the conserved phenylalanine or tryptophan, so it likely reflects a read error. The gene calls are TRBV5-1 and TRBJ2-5; 7 bases match TRBD2. Germline V gene data show CDR1 as SGHRS and CDR2 as YFSETQ. V dropped 4 bases and J dropped 2; count of bases not matched to a gene: 11. The CDR3 contains 16 residues. The CDR3 bases are TGCGCCAGCAGCGAGGGAATAGCGGGCCTACAAGAGACCCAGTACCTC. This encodes CASSEGIAGLQETQYL.

The rearrangement uses TRBV10-3 and TRBJ1-2, with unresolved D. CDR1 ENHRY and CDR2 SYGVKD come from the germline V gene. This CDR3 region has 11 residues. Trimming took off 6 bases at V and 5 bases at J, with 7 bases between the two ends. This CDR3 is CAIRADYGYTF. The CDR3 nucleotides read TGTGCCATCAGGGCGGATTATGGCTACACCTTC.

CDR3 sequence (DNA): TGTGCCAGCGGCGACGGGACAGGCCCCACTGAAGCTTTCTTT. Amino acid sequence: CASGDGTGPTEAFF. V usage is TRBV5-6 and J usage is TRBJ1-1, with 8 bases identical to TRBD1. This CDR3 is 14 amino acids long. From germline, CDR1 is SGHDT and CDR2 YYEEEE. V lost 7 bases to trimming and J lost 4 bases; unmatched junction nucleotides: 9.

This clonotype appeared once. This may come from a read error, since a much larger clone is one base off. The chain has TRBV4-1 and TRBJ1-2, with D possibly matching TRBD1 (5 bases). The germline V gene has CDR1 MGHRA and CDR2 YSYEKL. The CDR3 runs to 14 residues. The CDR3: CASSQEARDYGYTF. DNA for the CDR3: TGTGCCAGCAGCCAAGAGGCCAGGGACTATGGCTACACCTTC.